Listed below are T cell receptor beta chains from one sample, sequenced in a study of blood T cell repertoires in COVID-19. Clones were sequenced by immunoSEQ multiplex PCR, and TCRdb holds only the in-frame ones, with some missing. The sample records fewer than 200,000 clones, about 90% being singletons. Sample: PBMCs or T cells enriched from blood (not recorded which). Every receptor here comes from a woman under 30 who had recovered from COVID-19. Each CDR3 is given with its conserved first and last residue. D genes are given only for firm matches. Part of the rows lack a size; the others show once, few, many or a class for expanded clones.

>once|TRBV7-7|TRBJ2-2|TRBD1
CASSLGQGATGELFF
TGTGCTAGCAGCTTAGGACAGGGGGCCACCGGGGAGCTGTTTTTT
>few|TRBV28|TRBJ1-2|.
CASSLSAGAPGYTF
TGTGCCAGCAGTTTATCGGCAGGGGCCCCCGGCTACACCTTC
>few|TRBV11-2|TRBJ1-5|.
CASSLWGVNQPQHF
TGTGCCAGCAGCTTGTGGGGGGTGAATCAGCCCCAGCATTTT
>.|TRBV29-1|TRBJ2-3|TRBD1
CSVEEGQGRADTQYF
TGCAGCGTTGAGGAGGGACAGGGGAGGGCAGATACGCAGTATTTT
>.|TRBV6-5|TRBJ2-2|.
CASSGGVANTGELFF
TGTGCCAGCAGCGGCGGGGTCGCGAACACCGGGGAGCTGTTTTTT
>.|TRBV20-1|TRBJ2-1|TRBD2
CSASDSGKSYNEQFF
TGCAGTGCTAGTGATAGCGGGAAAAGCTACAATGAGCAGTTCTTC
>.|TRBV20-1|TRBJ2-7|TRBD2
CSASGGGDSYEQYF
TGCAGTGCTAGTGGGGGAGGGGACTCCTACGAGCAGTACTTC
>.|TRBV27|TRBJ2-7|TRBD2
CASSSPATSGSHEQYF
TGTGCCAGCAGTTCCCCGGCAACTAGCGGGAGTCACGAGCAGTACTTC
>.|TRBV29-1|TRBJ1-2|.
CSGLGRGRDYGYTF
TGCAGCGGATTGGGTAGGGGCAGGGACTATGGCTACACCTTC
>.|TRBV5-1|TRBJ2-2|TRBD1
CASSLRGQGAFGELFF
TGCGCCAGCAGCTTGCGCGGGCAGGGGGCTTTCGGGGAGCTGTTTTTT
>.|TRBV10-3|TRBJ2-7|TRBD1
CATGTDREIYEQYF
TGTGCCACCGGAACGGACAGGGAGATTTACGAGCAGTACTTC
>.|TRBV3-1/TRBV3-2|TRBJ2-2|TRBD2
CASSHPGTSGGDGELFF
TGTGCCAGCAGCCACCCCGGGACTAGCGGGGGGGATGGGGAGCTGTTTTTT
>once|TRBV28|TRBJ1-4|.
CASYSLITGTNEKLFF
TGTGCCAGCTACAGTTTGATTACAGGGACTAATGAAAAACTGTTTTTT
>.|TRBV2|TRBJ1-4|TRBD1
CASTLNRQGNEKLFF
TGTGCCAGCACCCTGAACCGACAGGGTAATGAAAAACTGTTTTTT
>.|TRBV10-1|TRBJ1-3|TRBD1
CARDRGPGWSGNTIYF
TGCGCCCGAGACAGGGGGCCTGGCTGGTCTGGAAACACCATATATTTT